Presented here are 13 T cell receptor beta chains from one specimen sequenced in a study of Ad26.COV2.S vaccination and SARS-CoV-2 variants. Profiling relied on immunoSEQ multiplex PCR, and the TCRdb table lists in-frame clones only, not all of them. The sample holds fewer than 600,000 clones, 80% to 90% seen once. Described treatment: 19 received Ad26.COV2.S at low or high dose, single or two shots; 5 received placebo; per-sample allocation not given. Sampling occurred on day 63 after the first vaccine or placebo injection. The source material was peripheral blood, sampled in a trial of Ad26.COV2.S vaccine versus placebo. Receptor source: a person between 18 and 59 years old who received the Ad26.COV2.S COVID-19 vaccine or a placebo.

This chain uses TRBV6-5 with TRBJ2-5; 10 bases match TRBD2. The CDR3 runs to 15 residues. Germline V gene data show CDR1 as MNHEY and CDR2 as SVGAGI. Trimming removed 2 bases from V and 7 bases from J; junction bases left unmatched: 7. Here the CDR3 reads CASSYGASGSGTQYF. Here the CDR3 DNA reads TGTGCCAGCAGTTACGGGGCTAGCGGGAGTGGGACCCAGTACTTC.

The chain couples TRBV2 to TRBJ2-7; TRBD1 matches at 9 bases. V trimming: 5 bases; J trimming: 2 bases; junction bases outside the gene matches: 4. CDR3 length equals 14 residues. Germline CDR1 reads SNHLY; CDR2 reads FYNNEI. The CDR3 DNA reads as TGTGCCAGCAGTTTCGGGGACAGGGCCTACGAGCAGTACTTC. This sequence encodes CASSFGDRAYEQYF.

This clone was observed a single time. CDR3 residues: CASSRNEQYF. In DNA, the CDR3 is TGTGCCAGCAGCAGGAACGAGCAGTACTTC. This chain joins TRBV21-1 and TRBJ2-7. TRBV21-1 is an annotated pseudogene. This CDR3 has 10 amino acids.

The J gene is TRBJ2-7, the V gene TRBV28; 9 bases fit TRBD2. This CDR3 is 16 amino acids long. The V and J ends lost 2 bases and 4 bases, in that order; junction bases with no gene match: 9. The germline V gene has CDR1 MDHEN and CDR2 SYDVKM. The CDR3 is CASSLRGPSGTYEQYF. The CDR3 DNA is TGTGCCAGCAGTTTAAGAGGGCCTAGCGGGACTTACGAGCAGTACTTC.

CDR3 sequence (DNA): TGCGCCAGCAGCCCGTCGACAGGGGTGTCCTACAATGAGCAGTTCTTC. It yields the protein CASSPSTGVSYNEQFF. The genes are TRBV5-1 and TRBJ2-1; 8 positions agree with TRBD1. V shed 4 bases, J shed 1 base, and the junction held 7 bases outside the gene matches. The germline gives CDR1 SGHRS, CDR2 YFSETQ. CDR3 size: 16 residues.

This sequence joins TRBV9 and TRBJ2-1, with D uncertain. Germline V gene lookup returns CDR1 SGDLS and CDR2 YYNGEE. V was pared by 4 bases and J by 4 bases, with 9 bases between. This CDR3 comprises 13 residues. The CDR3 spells CASSPPGYNEQFF. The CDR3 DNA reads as TGTGCCAGCAGCCCCCCCGGGTACAATGAGCAGTTCTTC.

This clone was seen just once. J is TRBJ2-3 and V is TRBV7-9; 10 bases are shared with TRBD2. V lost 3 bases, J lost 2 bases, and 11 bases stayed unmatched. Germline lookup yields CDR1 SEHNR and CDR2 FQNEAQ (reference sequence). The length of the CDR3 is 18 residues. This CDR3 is CASSFGLAAYSFTDTQYF. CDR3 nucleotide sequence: TGTGCCAGCAGCTTTGGACTAGCGGCATACTCTTTCACAGATACGCAGTATTTT.

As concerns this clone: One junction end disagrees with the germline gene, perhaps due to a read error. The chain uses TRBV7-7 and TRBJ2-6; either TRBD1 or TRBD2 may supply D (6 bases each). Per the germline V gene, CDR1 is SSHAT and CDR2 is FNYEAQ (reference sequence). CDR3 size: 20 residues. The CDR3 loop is CASSLGGVGDPDSGANVLTF. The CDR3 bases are TGTGCTAGCAGCCTCGGGGGCGTTGGTGATCCCGACTCTGGGGCCAACGTCCTGACTTTC.

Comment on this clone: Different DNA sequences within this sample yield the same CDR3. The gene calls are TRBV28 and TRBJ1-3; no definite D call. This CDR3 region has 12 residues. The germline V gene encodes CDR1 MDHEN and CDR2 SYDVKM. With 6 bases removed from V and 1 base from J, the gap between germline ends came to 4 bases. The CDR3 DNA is TGTGCCAGCAGGTCTTCTGGAAACACCATATATTTT. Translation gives CASRSSGNTIYF.

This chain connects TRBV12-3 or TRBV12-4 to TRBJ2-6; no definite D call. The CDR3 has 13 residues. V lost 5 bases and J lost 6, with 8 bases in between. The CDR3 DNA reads TGTGCCAGCAGTCCCCCCTTGGCCAACGTCCTGACTTTC. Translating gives CASSPPLANVLTF.

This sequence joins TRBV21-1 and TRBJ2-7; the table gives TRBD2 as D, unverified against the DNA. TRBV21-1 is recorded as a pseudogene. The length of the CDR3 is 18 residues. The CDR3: CASSKIGILAALSYEQYF. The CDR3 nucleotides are TGTGCCAGCAGCAAAATTGGGATTCTAGCGGCATTATCCTACGAGCAGTACTTC.

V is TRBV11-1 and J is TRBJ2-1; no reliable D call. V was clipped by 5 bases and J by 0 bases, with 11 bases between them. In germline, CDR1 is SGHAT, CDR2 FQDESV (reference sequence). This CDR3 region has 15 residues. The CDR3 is CASSLSRSSYNEQFF. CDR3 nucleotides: TGTGCCAGCAGCCTCAGTCGGAGCTCCTACAATGAGCAGTTCTTC. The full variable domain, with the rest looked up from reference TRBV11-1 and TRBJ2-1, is EAEVAQSPRYKITEKSQAVAFWCDPISGHATLYWYRQILGQGPELLVQFQDESVVDDSQLPKDRFSAERLKGVDSTLKIQPAELGDSAMYLCASSLSRSSYNEQFFGPGTRLTVL.

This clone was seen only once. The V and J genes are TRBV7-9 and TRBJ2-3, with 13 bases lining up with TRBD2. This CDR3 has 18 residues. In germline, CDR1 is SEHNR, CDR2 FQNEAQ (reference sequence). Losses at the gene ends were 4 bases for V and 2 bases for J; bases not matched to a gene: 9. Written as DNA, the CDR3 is TGTGCCAGCAGCTCGACCCTGACTAGCGGGGGGAACACAGATACGCAGTATTTT. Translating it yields CASSSTLTSGGNTDTQYF.